These T cell receptor beta chains were read from a single sample in a study of blood T cell repertoires in COVID-19. Sequenced by immunoSEQ multiplex PCR; TCRdb stores in-frame clones only, minus some. The data contain approximately 190,000 clones, around four fifths of them singletons. The sequenced material came from peripheral blood. Source of these receptors: a woman in her forties with acute or convalescent COVID-19. The CDR3 runs from the conserved cysteine through the conserved F or W. A D gene is named only where the DNA matches it firmly. Clone size, where shown, is once, few, many, or a class for clones that have expanded.

J: TRBJ1-6
size: .
D: TRBD1
V: TRBV7-6
DNA: TGTGCCAGCAGCTTAGTTCGTGGGGACAGGGGAAGATTTGGTAATTCACCCCTCCACTTT
CDR3: CASSLVRGDRGRFGNSPLHF

J: TRBJ1-2
size: .
D: .
V: TRBV10-3
DNA: TGTGCCATCAGTGGAAACAGAGCGGACGGCTACACCTTC
CDR3: CAISGNRADGYTF

J: TRBJ2-1
size: .
D: .
V: TRBV28
DNA: TGTGCCAGCAGTTTGAGACAGGTCAGCGATGAGCAGTTCTTC
CDR3: CASSLRQVSDEQFF

J: TRBJ1-2
size: .
D: TRBD1
V: TRBV27
DNA: TGTGCCAGCAGCTCGGGACAGAGCTATGGCTACACCTTC
CDR3: CASSSGQSYGYTF

J: TRBJ2-7
size: .
D: TRBD1
V: TRBV5-4
DNA: TGTGCCAGCAGCCCAACAGGGGTGCCATCCGAGCAGTACTTC
CDR3: CASSPTGVPSEQYF

J: TRBJ1-3
size: .
D: .
V: TRBV6-5
DNA: TGTGCCACCGCGAGAGAGTCTGGAAACACCATATATTTT
CDR3: CATARESGNTIYF

J: TRBJ2-3
size: .
D: .
V: TRBV14
DNA: TGTGCCAGCAGCCAACGCGGGTTCACAGATACGCAGTATTTT
CDR3: CASSQRGFTDTQYF

J: TRBJ2-3
size: .
D: .
V: TRBV9
DNA: TGTGCCAGCAGCGTAGCCCTAACAGATACGCAGTATTTT
CDR3: CASSVALTDTQYF

J: TRBJ2-7
size: .
D: .
V: TRBV19
DNA: TGTGCCAGTAGTATGAGCAGTCCAGGGATGGGCTCCTACGAGCAGTACTTC
CDR3: CASSMSSPGMGSYEQYF

J: TRBJ1-2
size: .
D: TRBD1
V: TRBV7-9
DNA: TGTGCCAGCAGCTTATCAGGGGGCTGGGGCTACACCTTC
CDR3: CASSLSGGWGYTF

J: TRBJ1-3
size: .
D: TRBD1
V: TRBV11-2
DNA: TGTGCCAGCAGCTTACTGGACAGGGCTGGAAACACCATATATTTT
CDR3: CASSLLDRAGNTIYF

J: TRBJ2-2
size: once
D: .
V: TRBV7-3
DNA: TGTGCCAGCAGCTTTTTTACAGGCCGTACCGGGGAGCTGTTTTTT
CDR3: CASSFFTGRTGELFF

J: TRBJ2-7
size: .
D: .
V: TRBV3-1/TRBV3-2
DNA: TGTGCCAGCAGCGAAAGAACCGGGAGACTAATCGAGCGAAAGTACTTC
CDR3: CASSERTGRLIERKYF

J: TRBJ2-3
size: .
D: .
V: TRBV11-2
DNA: TGTGCCAGCAGCTTAAGGGGCGGGACGGGCGCAGATACGCAGTATTTT
CDR3: CASSLRGGTGADTQYF

J: TRBJ1-1
size: .
D: TRBD1
V: TRBV30
DNA: TGTGCCTGGCAGGGACAGGCCGCTCCGTCCCTCATGAACACTGAAGCTTTCTTT
CDR3: CAWQGQAAPSLMNTEAFF

J: TRBJ1-1
size: .
D: .
V: TRBV6-5
DNA: TGTGCCAGCAGTTACCTTCCGGGTACAGGCACTGAAGCTTTCTTT
CDR3: CASSYLPGTGTEAFF

J: TRBJ2-7
size: .
D: TRBD1
V: TRBV20-1
DNA: TGCAGTGCCAGTTGGGACAGCTCCTACGAGCAGTACTTC
CDR3: CSASWDSSYEQYF

J: TRBJ2-3
size: .
D: TRBD2
V: TRBV2
DNA: TGTGCCAGCAAGGATCCAGCGGGGGGGCGGGATACGCAGTATTTT
CDR3: CASKDPAGGRDTQYF

J: TRBJ2-2
size: .
D: TRBD2
V: TRBV27
DNA: TGTGCCAGCAGCGGGGGGGTCGGAAGAGGCGGGGAGCTGTTTTTT
CDR3: CASSGGVGRGGELFF

J: TRBJ2-3
size: .
D: .
V: TRBV24-1
DNA: TGTGCCACCAGTGAAGGGGGGGGACTCGCGCAGTATTTT
CDR3: CATSEGGGLAQYF

J: TRBJ1-2
size: .
D: .
V: TRBV7-9
DNA: TGTGCCAGCAGGCTGACAGAGCGCTATGGCTACACCTTC
CDR3: CASRLTERYGYTF

J: TRBJ2-7
size: .
D: TRBD1
V: TRBV27
DNA: TGTGCCAGCAGTCCCCGGCGGACAGGGTTTCCCTACGAGCAGTACTTC
CDR3: CASSPRRTGFPYEQYF

J: TRBJ2-1
size: .
D: .
V: TRBV7-9
DNA: TGTGCCAGCAGCTGGGCAGGGCAAGGCAATGAGCAGTTCTTC
CDR3: CASSWAGQGNEQFF

J: TRBJ1-2
size: .
D: .
V: TRBV6-5
DNA: TGTGCCACGGGTAGGGGGATTTTCTATGGCTACACCTTC
CDR3: CATGRGIFYGYTF

J: TRBJ1-2
size: .
D: .
V: TRBV28
DNA: TGTGCCAGCAGTCCCTATGGGGGCCAGAGCTATGGCTACACCTTC
CDR3: CASSPYGGQSYGYTF

J: TRBJ1-1
size: .
D: TRBD1
V: TRBV18
DNA: TGTGCCAGCTCACCACAGTCGCAGGGGGCATTGGCTGAAGCTTTCTTT
CDR3: CASSPQSQGALAEAFF

J: TRBJ2-7
size: .
D: TRBD1
V: TRBV15
DNA: TGTGCCACCAGCAGCGGACCGGGACAGGGCTTCTACGAGCAGTACTTC
CDR3: CATSSGPGQGFYEQYF

J: TRBJ1-4
size: .
D: .
V: TRBV5-1
DNA: TGCGCCAGCAGTTTGACTACCTCTCATGAAAAACTGTTTTTT
CDR3: CASSLTTSHEKLFF

J: TRBJ2-7
size: .
D: TRBD2
V: TRBV5-8
DNA: TGTGCCAGCAGGGAGGGGGCTAGCGGGAGGGAAAACTACGAGCAGTACTTC
CDR3: CASREGASGRENYEQYF

J: TRBJ2-1
size: .
D: TRBD1
V: TRBV2
DNA: TGTGCCAGCAGTGAAAGGGACAGGGCTAATGAGCAGTTCTTC
CDR3: CASSERDRANEQFF

J: TRBJ2-7
size: .
D: TRBD1
V: TRBV19
DNA: TGTGCCAGTAGTATACAGGACAGGCCCTACGAGCAGTACTTC
CDR3: CASSIQDRPYEQYF

J: TRBJ1-2
size: .
D: TRBD1
V: TRBV28
DNA: TGTGCCAGCAGTTTCCTGGCGAGGGACAGGGTCTATGGCTACACCTTC
CDR3: CASSFLARDRVYGYTF

J: TRBJ2-7
size: .
D: .
V: TRBV11-2
DNA: TGTGCCAGCAGCTCACTCGGGAAGTCCTACGAGCAGTACTTC
CDR3: CASSSLGKSYEQYF

J: TRBJ1-2
size: .
D: TRBD1
V: TRBV11-2
DNA: TGTGCCAGCAGCTTGGTAGACAGGGGAATAGATGGCTACACCTTC
CDR3: CASSLVDRGIDGYTF

J: TRBJ1-5
size: once
D: TRBD1
V: TRBV5-6
DNA: TGTGCCAGCAGCGCAGGGACAGGGGGTCAGCCCCAGCATTTT
CDR3: CASSAGTGGQPQHF

J: TRBJ2-7
size: .
D: .
V: TRBV21-1
DNA: TGTGCCAGCTTACGGGGGGCCTACGAGCAGTACTTC
CDR3: CASLRGAYEQYF

J: TRBJ2-3
size: few
D: .
V: TRBV3-1/TRBV3-2
DNA: TGTGCCAGCAGCCCAACGACTAGCACAGATACGCAGTATTTT
CDR3: CASSPTTSTDTQYF

J: TRBJ2-7
size: .
D: TRBD1
V: TRBV19
DNA: TGTGCCAGTAACCCCCACGACAGGGGACCACCTGGGGAGCAGTACTTC
CDR3: CASNPHDRGPPGEQYF

J: TRBJ1-5
size: .
D: TRBD1
V: TRBV3-1/TRBV3-2
DNA: TGTGCCAGCAGCCAAGCGGGGACAGAGAATCAGCCCCAGCATTTT
CDR3: CASSQAGTENQPQHF